This T cell receptor (beta chain) was retrieved from a study of CD8 T cells in ankylosing spondylitis. This CDR3 has 13 amino acids. V gave up 5 bases and J gave up 1 base, with 9 bases separating them. Study-level findings and limits: Both synovial fluid and blood in reactive arthritis had previously been reported to carry some motif variants.

Library preparation for TCR beta used quantitative 5'-RACE with molecular barcodes. Each CDR3 protein is one row after TCRdb ran MiXCR on the 5' RACE reads. The sample has 200,000 to 250,000 distinct CDR3 sequences, roughly 32% seen once. This clonotype occurred a few times. As yet, its antigen is unknown. Sequencing used blood, either unsorted or a sorted T cell fraction (not recorded which). The chain recombines TRBV12-3 or TRBV12-4 with TRBJ2-7; D gene uncertain. This clonotype originated in a male donor with ankylosing spondylitis or in good health (not recorded which). Here the CDR3 reads CASSQTGSYEQYF. The DNA of the CDR3 is TGTGCCAGCAGTCAGACTGGTTCCTACGAGCAGTACTTC.